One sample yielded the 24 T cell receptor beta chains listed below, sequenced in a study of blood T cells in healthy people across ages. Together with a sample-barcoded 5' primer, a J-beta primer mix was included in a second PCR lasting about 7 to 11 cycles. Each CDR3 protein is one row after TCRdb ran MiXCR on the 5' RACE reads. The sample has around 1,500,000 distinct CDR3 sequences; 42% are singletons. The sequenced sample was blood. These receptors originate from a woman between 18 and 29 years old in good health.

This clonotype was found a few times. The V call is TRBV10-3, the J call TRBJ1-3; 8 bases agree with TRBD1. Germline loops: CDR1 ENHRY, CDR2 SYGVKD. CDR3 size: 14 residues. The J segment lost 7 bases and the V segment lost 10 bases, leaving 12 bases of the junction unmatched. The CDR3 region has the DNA TGTGCCACCGGGGGACAGGCTAGGATCAACACCATATATTTT. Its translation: CATGGQARINTIYF.

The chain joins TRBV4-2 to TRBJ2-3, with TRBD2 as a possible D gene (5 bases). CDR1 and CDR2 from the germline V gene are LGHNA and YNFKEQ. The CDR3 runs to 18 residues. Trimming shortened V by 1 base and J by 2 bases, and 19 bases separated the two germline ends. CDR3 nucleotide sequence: TGTGCCAGCAGCCAAGGCCAGAGCGGCCTCGTCTTCACAGATACGCAGTATTTT. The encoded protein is CASSQGQSGLVFTDTQYF.

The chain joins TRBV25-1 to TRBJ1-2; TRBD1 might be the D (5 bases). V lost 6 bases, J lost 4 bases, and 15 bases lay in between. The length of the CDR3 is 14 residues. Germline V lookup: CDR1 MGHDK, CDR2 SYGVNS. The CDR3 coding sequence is TGTGCCAGCAGCCCCACTGATGACAGCTATGGCTACACCTTC. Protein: CASSPTDDSYGYTF.

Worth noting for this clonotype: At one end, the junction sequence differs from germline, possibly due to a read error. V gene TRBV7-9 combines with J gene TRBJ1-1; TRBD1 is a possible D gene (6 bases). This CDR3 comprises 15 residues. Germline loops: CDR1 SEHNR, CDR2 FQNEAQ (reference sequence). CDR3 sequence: CVSSPTQGPNTEAFF. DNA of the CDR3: TGTGTCAGCAGCCCCACGCAGGGGCCGAACACTGAAGCTTTCTTT.

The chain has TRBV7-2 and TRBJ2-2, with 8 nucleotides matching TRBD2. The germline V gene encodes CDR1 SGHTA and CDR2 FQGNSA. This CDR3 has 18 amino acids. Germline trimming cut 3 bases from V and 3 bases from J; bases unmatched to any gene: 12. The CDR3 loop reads CASSLTFELAAYTGELFF. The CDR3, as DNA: TGTGCCAGCAGCTTGACCTTTGAACTAGCGGCTTACACCGGGGAGCTGTTTTTT.

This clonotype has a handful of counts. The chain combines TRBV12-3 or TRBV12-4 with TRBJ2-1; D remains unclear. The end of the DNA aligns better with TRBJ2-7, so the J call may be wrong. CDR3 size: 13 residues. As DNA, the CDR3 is TGTGCCAGCAGCCCTGTTTGGGTCGATGAGCAGTACTTC. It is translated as CASSPVWVDEQYF.

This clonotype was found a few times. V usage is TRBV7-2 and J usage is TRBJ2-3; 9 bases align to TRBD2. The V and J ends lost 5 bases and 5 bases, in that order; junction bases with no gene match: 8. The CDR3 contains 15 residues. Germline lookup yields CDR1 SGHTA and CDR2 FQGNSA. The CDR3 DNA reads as TGTGCCAGCAGCGCATTAGCGGGAGAGGGAGATACGCAGTATTTT. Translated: CASSALAGEGDTQYF. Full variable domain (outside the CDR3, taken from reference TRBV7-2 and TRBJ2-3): GAGVSQSPSNKVTEKGKDVELRCDPISGHTALYWYRQSLGQGLEFLIYFQGNSAPDKSGLPSDRFSAERTGGSVSTLTIQRTQQEDSAVYLCASSALAGEGDTQYFGPGTRLTVL.

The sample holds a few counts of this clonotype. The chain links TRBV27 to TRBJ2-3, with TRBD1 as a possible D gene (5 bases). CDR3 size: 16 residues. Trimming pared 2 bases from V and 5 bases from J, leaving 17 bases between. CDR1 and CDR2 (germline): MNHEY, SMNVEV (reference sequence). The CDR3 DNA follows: TGTGCCAGCAGTTTACTTCCTTTGCCTAGGGGAGATACGCAGTATTTT. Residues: CASSLLPLPRGDTQYF.

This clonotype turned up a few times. CDR3: CASSLNTVPNTEAFF. In DNA form, the CDR3 reads TGTGCCAGCAGCTTAAATACCGTACCGAACACTGAAGCTTTCTTT. The chain combines TRBV7-2 with TRBJ1-1; no reliable D call. Trimming stripped 2 bases from V and 1 base from J, with 11 bases between. The CDR3 contains 15 residues. Germline CDR1 reads SGHTA; CDR2 reads FQGNSA. Looking up the rest from reference TRBV7-2 and TRBJ1-1 gives the full variable domain: GAGVSQSPSNKVTEKGKDVELRCDPISGHTALYWYRQSLGQGLEFLIYFQGNSAPDKSGLPSDRFSAERTGGSVSTLTIQRTQQEDSAVYLCASSLNTVPNTEAFFGQGTRLTVV.

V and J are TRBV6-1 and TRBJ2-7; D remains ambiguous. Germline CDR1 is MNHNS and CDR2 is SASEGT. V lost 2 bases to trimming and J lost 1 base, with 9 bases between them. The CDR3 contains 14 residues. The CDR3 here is CASSELHYSYEQYF. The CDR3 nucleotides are TGTGCCAGCAGTGAATTGCACTATTCCTACGAGCAGTACTTC.

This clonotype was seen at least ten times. The CDR3 is CSQTRVEDNEQFF. The CDR3 DNA is TGCAGCCAAACGAGGGTCGAAGACAATGAGCAGTTCTTC. V usage is TRBV29-1 and J usage is TRBJ2-1; D might be TRBD2 (5 bases). Per germline, CDR1 SQVTM and CDR2 ANQGSEA. The CDR3 spans 13 residues. Trimming stripped 8 bases from V and 5 bases from J, with 16 bases between.

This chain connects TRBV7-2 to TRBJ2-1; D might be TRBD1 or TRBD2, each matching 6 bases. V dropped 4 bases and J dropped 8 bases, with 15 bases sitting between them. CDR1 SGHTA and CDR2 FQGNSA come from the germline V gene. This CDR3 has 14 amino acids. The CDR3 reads CASSSWGASYEQFF. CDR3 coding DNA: TGTGCCAGCAGCTCTTGGGGGGCTAGCTATGAGCAGTTCTTC.

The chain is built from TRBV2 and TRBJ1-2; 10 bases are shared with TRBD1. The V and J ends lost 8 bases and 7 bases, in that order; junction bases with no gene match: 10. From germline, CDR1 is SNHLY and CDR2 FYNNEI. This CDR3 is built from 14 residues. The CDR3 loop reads CASHMGQGLSGYTF. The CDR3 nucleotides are TGTGCCAGCCACATGGGACAGGGGTTGAGTGGCTACACCTTC.

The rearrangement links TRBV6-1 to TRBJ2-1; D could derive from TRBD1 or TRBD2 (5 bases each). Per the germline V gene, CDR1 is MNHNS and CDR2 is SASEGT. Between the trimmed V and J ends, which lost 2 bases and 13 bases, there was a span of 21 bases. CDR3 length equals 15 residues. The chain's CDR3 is CASSEFERAKGPQFF. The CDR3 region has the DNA TGTGCCAGCAGTGAATTTGAGAGGGCGAAGGGGCCCCAGTTCTTC.

CDR3 region: CASHRPRGAYEQYF. The CDR3 coding sequence is TGTGCCAGCCACCGACCGAGGGGGGCGTACGAGCAGTACTTC. The chain has TRBV11-2 and TRBJ2-7; D may match TRBD1 or TRBD2 (6 bases each). CDR1 and CDR2 from the germline V gene are SGHAT and FQNNGV. Trimming removed 8 bases at V and 4 bases at J, with 18 bases between. This CDR3 region has 14 residues.

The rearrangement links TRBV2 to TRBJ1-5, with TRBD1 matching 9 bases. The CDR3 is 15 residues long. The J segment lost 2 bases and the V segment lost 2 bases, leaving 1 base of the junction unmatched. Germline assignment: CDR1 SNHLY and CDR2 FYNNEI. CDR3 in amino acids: CASSEWDRGNQPQHF. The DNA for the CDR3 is TGTGCCAGCAGTGAATGGGACAGGGGCAATCAGCCCCAGCATTTT.

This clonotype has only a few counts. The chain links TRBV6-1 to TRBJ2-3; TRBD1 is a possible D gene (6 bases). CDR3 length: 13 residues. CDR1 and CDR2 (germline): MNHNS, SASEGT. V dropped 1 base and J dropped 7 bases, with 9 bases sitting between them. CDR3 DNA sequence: TGTGCCAGCAGTGAAGGGGGACAAAATACGCAGTATTTT. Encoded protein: CASSEGGQNTQYF.

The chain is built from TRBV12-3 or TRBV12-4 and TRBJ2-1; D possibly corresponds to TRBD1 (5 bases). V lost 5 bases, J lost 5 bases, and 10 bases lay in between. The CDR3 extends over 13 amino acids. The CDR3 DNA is TGTGCCAGCAGTCCAGAGACAGACAATGAGCAGTTCTTC. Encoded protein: CASSPETDNEQFF.

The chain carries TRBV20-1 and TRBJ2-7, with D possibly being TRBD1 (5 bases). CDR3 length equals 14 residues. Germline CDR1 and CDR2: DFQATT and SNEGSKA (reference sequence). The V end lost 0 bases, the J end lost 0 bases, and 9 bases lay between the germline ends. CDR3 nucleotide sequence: TGCAGTGCTAGAGATGGCAGGGTCTCCTACGAGCAGTACTTC. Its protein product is CSARDGRVSYEQYF.

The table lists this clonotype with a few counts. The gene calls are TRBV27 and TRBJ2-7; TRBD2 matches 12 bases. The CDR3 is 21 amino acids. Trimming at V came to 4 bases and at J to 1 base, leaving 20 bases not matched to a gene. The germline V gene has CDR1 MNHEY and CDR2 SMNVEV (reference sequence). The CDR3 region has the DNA TGTGCCAGCAGTTCATGGCCCCCTAGCGGGGGGGCATCCCTTAGGTCCTACGAGCAGTACTTC. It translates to CASSSWPPSGGASLRSYEQYF.

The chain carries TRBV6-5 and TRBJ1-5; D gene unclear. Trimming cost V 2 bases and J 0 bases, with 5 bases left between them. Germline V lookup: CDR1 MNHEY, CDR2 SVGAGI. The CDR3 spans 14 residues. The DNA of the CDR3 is TGTGCCAGCAGTTACGCCATTAGCAATCAGCCCCAGCATTTT. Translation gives CASSYAISNQPQHF.

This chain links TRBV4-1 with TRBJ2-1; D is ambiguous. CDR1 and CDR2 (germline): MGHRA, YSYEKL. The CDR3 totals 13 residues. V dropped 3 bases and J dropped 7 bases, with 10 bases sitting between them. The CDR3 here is CASSQADGNEQFF. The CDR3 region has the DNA TGCGCCAGCAGCCAGGCCGATGGGAATGAGCAGTTCTTC.

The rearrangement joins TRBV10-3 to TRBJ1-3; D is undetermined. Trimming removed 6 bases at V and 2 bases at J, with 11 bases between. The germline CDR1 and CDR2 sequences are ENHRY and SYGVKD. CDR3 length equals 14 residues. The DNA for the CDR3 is TGTGCCATCAGGGAAGGGATCCCTGGAAACACCATATATTTT. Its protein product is CAIREGIPGNTIYF.

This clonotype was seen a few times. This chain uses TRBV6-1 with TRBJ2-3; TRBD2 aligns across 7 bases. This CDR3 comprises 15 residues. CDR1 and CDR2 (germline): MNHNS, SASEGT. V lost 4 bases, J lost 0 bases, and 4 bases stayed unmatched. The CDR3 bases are TGTGCCAGCAGTGTCCTAGCGGCTAGCACAGATACGCAGTATTTT. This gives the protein CASSVLAASTDTQYF.